These 6 T cell receptor beta chains were sequenced from one sample in a study of human T cells and chemical hapten exposure. Time point of the sample: patch test 1, 2 weeks after DPC sensitization. Treatment given: therapeutic diphenylcyclopropenone sensitization with weekly scalp DPC. TCRdb ran MiXCR on the RACE reads and lists one entry per CDR3 protein. The sample holds about 56,000 distinct CDR3 sequences, around 9.3% seen once. The sample consisted of whole blood, taken in connection with sensitization to the hapten diphenylcyclopropenone (DPC). Source of these receptors: a middle-aged woman with alopecia areata. Some clones in this sample may be carry-over from other donors' samples.

This clonotype was found once. This chain uses TRBV5-1 with TRBJ1-6; a possible D gene is TRBD1 (5 bases). Germline CDR1 is SGHRS and CDR2 is YFSETQ. V was trimmed by 4 bases and J by 4 bases, leaving 18 bases between them. This CDR3 is built from 17 residues. CDR3 nucleotides: TGCGCCAGCAGCACAGGACAACTGGGGGGATATAATTCACCCCTCCACTTT. It is translated as CASSTGQLGGYNSPLHF.

At least ten counts were recorded for this clonotype. The chain couples TRBV7-2 to TRBJ2-5; D is unresolved. Trimming pared 2 bases from V and 2 bases from J, leaving 6 bases between. The CDR3 length is 13 residues. The germline gives CDR1 SGHTA, CDR2 FQGNSA. The CDR3, as DNA: TGTGCCAGCAGCTTAACCCCACAAGAGACCCAGTACTTC. Translated, it gives CASSLTPQETQYF.

The V call is TRBV10-3, the J call TRBJ1-2; D perhaps matches TRBD1 (5 bases). The germline gives CDR1 ENHRY, CDR2 SYGVKD. V lost 2 bases and J lost 6, with 13 bases in between. This CDR3 comprises 14 residues. In nucleotides, the CDR3 is TGTGCCATCAGTGAGCCCAGGGAGAGAGATGGCTACACCTTC. Its translation is CAISEPRERDGYTF.

The chain has TRBV5-1 and TRBJ2-2; D might be TRBD1 or TRBD2, each matching 5 bases. CDR1 and CDR2 from the germline V gene are SGHRS and YFSETQ. The V and J ends lost 5 bases and 0 bases respectively, with 8 bases between them. This CDR3 is built from 14 residues. The CDR3 sequence is CASRWGPNTGELFF. CDR3 DNA sequence: TGCGCCAGCAGATGGGGACCGAACACCGGGGAGCTGTTTTTT.

This clonotype was picked up many times. The chain recombines TRBV7-3 with TRBJ1-1, with a tentative D call TRBD1 (6 bases). The germline gives CDR1 SGHTA, CDR2 FQGTGA. The CDR3 loop spans 15 amino acids. Trimming left V 4 bases short and J 1 base short, with 13 bases between. The CDR3 reads CASSSGATGNTEAFF. In nucleotides, the CDR3 is TGTGCCAGCAGCTCCGGCGCGACAGGGAACACTGAAGCTTTCTTT.

This chain joins TRBV14 and TRBJ1-2, with 9 bases that match TRBD1. CDR3 length: 18 residues. With V trimmed by 4 bases and J by 4 bases, 16 bases remained unmatched. Germline loops: CDR1 SGHDN, CDR2 FVKESK. The CDR3 nucleotides are TGTGCCAGCAGCCGGAACCCCGGGACAGGGACCGCGTCCTATGGCTACACCTTC. Translating gives CASSRNPGTGTASYGYTF.